Listed here are 26 T cell receptor beta chains from one sample, sequenced in a study of T cells in Graves' hyperthyroidism and ophthalmopathy. Authors of the study amplified TCR beta CDR3 regions from RNA transcripts. The HTBI primer set was used in a first-round RT-PCR of the TCR CDR3. TCRdb fed the multiplex PCR reads into MiXCR, producing one record per CDR3 protein. This table has about 380,000 distinct CDR3 sequences, roughly 20% appearing once. The sample was blood. The receptors derive from a man younger than 35 with Graves' ophthalmopathy.

The sample holds many counts of this clonotype. The rearrangement links TRBV5-1 to TRBJ2-1; 8 nucleotides line up with TRBD2. The trim removed 6 bases at V and 2 bases at J, leaving 10 bases unmatched. The CDR3 totals 16 residues. Germline V lookup: CDR1 SGHRS, CDR2 YFSETQ. The CDR3 bases are TGCGCCAGCACCCTGGACGCGGGAGGTGCCTACAATGAGCAGTTCTTC. Translated: CASTLDAGGAYNEQFF.

This clonotype has more than one count but fewer than ten. This rearrangement joins TRBV29-1 to TRBJ1-2, with D perhaps matching TRBD1 (6 bases). Germline CDR1 SQVTM, CDR2 ANQGSEA. This CDR3 has 14 amino acids. V was cut by 6 bases and J by 8 bases, with 22 bases left in between. The CDR3: CSVDPGTPEGGYTF. The CDR3 DNA sequence: TGCAGCGTCGATCCCGGGACACCCGAAGGAGGCTACACCTTC.

There are many counts of this clonotype. Germline is not matched at one junction end, which may reflect a read error. The CDR3: CASSPTQGTDTQYF. In DNA, the CDR3 is TGTGCCAGCAGCCCAACGCAGGGCACGGATACGCAGTATTTT. The chain couples TRBV5-6 to TRBJ2-3, with D possibly matching TRBD1 (5 bases). Looked up from germline, CDR1 is SGHDT and CDR2 is YYEEEE. The CDR3 covers 14 residues. The full variable domain, completed using reference TRBV5-6 and TRBJ2-3, is DAGVTQSPTHLIKTRGQQVTLRCSPKSGHDTVSWYQQALGQGPQFIFQYYEEEERQRGNFPDRFSGHQFPNYSSELNVNALLLGDSALYLCASSPTQGTDTQYFGPGTRLTVL.

This clonotype occurred many times. The chain is built from TRBV6-5 and TRBJ2-7, with D uncertain. Trimming removed 2 bases from V and 1 base from J, with 9 bases in between. The germline CDR1 and CDR2 sequences are MNHEY and SVGAGI. The CDR3 is 14 amino acids. The CDR3 sequence is CASSYAAESYEQYF. The CDR3 region has the DNA TGTGCCAGCAGTTACGCTGCAGAGTCCTACGAGCAGTACTTC.

The table lists this clonotype with many counts. The chain carries TRBV5-6 and TRBJ1-1, with 8 bases fitting TRBD1. Germline V gene lookup returns CDR1 SGHDT and CDR2 YYEEEE. The V gene end was trimmed by 6 bases and the J gene end by 2 bases; junction bases not matched to a gene: 9. The CDR3 has 15 residues. The CDR3 here is CASTRGLTVNTEAFF. The CDR3 region has the DNA TGTGCCAGCACCAGGGGGCTTACAGTTAACACTGAAGCTTTCTTT.

The chain recombines TRBV19 with TRBJ2-7; no reliable D call. The CDR3 consists of 14 residues. The V end lost 3 bases, the J end lost 0 bases, and 9 bases lay between the germline ends. CDR1 LNHDA and CDR2 SQIVND come from the germline V gene (reference sequence). The CDR3 region is CASSISYSSYEQYF. The CDR3 coding sequence is TGTGCCAGTAGTATTTCCTACAGCTCCTACGAGCAGTACTTC.

The chain couples TRBV25-1 to TRBJ1-6, with a possible D match to TRBD1 (5 bases). V lost 7 bases and J lost 9, with 13 bases in between. Germline lookup yields CDR1 MGHDK and CDR2 SYGVNS. The CDR3 consists of 13 residues. This chain's CDR3 is CASNDGGTSPLHF. In DNA form, the CDR3 reads TGTGCCAGCAACGACGGTGGGACTTCACCCCTCCACTTT.

CDR3 nucleotide sequence: TGTGCCAGCTCACCACGCAGGGGGGATGAAAAACTGTTTTTT. Residues: CASSPRRGDEKLFF. V is TRBV18 and J is TRBJ1-4; TRBD1 aligns across 7 bases. V was clipped by 1 base and J by 6 bases; unmatched bases: 2. The germline V gene encodes CDR1 KGHSH and CDR2 LQKENI. This CDR3 comprises 14 residues.

This clonotype appeared many times. This chain's CDR3 is CASSRPGTGSHEQYF. The CDR3 DNA reads TGTGCCAGCAGTCGCCCCGGGACAGGGAGCCACGAGCAGTACTTC. V and J are TRBV6-1 and TRBJ2-7; 9 nucleotides line up with TRBD1. The CDR3 contains 15 residues. The trim removed 5 bases at V and 5 bases at J, leaving 10 bases unmatched. Germline V gives CDR1 MNHNS, CDR2 SASEGT.

This clonotype was recorded a few times. The CDR3 DNA follows: TGTGCCACCCTAACTAACTATGGCTACACCTTC. This encodes CATLTNYGYTF. This chain links TRBV2 with TRBJ1-2; unclear D gene. CDR3 size: 11 residues. Trimming left V 10 bases short and J 0 bases short, with 6 bases between. The germline V gene encodes CDR1 SNHLY and CDR2 FYNNEI. Variable domain in full (rest from reference TRBV2 and TRBJ1-2): EPEVTQTPSHQVTQMGQEVILRCVPISNHLYFYWYRQILGQKVEFLVSFYNNEISEKSEIFDDQFSVERPDGSNFTLKIRSTKLEDSAMYFCATLTNYGYTFGSGTRLTVV.

Many counts were recorded for this clonotype. This chain connects TRBV27 to TRBJ2-7, with TRBD1 identical over 8 bases. The V and J ends lost 0 bases and 0 bases, in that order; junction bases with no gene match: 4. The CDR3 covers 16 residues. Germline loops: CDR1 MNHEY, CDR2 SMNVEV (reference sequence). DNA of the CDR3: TGTGCCAGCAGTTTATCTTGGACAGGGAGCTCCTACGAGCAGTACTTC. Translating it yields CASSLSWTGSSYEQYF.

With respect to this clonotype: Being one base from a much bigger clone, this may be a read error. V usage is TRBV5-1 and J usage is TRBJ2-7; no reliable D call. Germline CDR1 reads SGHRS; CDR2 reads YFSETQ. Trimming pared 0 bases from V and 4 bases from J, leaving 14 bases between. The CDR3 covers 15 residues. The CDR3 DNA reads TGCGCCAGCAGCTTGGCACCAGAAGGAGAATACGAGCAGTACTTC. This encodes CASSLAPEGEYEQYF.

The chain couples TRBV7-9 to TRBJ2-7; TRBD2 agrees at 7 bases. The CDR3 is 17 residues long. With 4 bases clipped from V and 5 bases from J, the junction kept 17 bases outside the gene matches. Germline CDR1 reads SEHNR; CDR2 reads FQNEAQ (reference sequence). CDR3 nucleotide sequence: TGTGCCAGCAGCTCTACTAACAAGGGTCGCCGGGGGGACGAGCAGTACTTC. Protein sequence: CASSSTNKGRRGDEQYF.

This clonotype was counted between two and nine times. The V and J genes are TRBV9 and TRBJ1-2; TRBD1 is a possible D gene (6 bases). This CDR3 is built from 16 residues. V lost 3 bases, J lost 2 bases, and 17 bases lay in between. Per the germline V gene, CDR1 is SGDLS and CDR2 is YYNGEE. The CDR3 DNA reads as TGTGCCAGCAGCGCTCCCTCCGGGGACACAAACTATGGCTACACCTTC. Protein sequence: CASSAPSGDTNYGYTF.

This clonotype was seen at least ten times. J is TRBJ1-6 and V is TRBV11-2; D is perhaps TRBD1 (6 bases). With 5 bases removed from V and 10 bases from J, the gap between germline ends came to 18 bases. Germline CDR1 and CDR2: SGHAT and FQNNGV. CDR3 length: 15 amino acids. CDR3 residues: CASSTTGGAGSPLHF. CDR3 in DNA: TGTGCCAGCAGCACCACCGGGGGGGCAGGATCACCCCTCCACTTT. The full variable domain, rest sourced from reference TRBV11-2 and TRBJ1-6, is EAGVAQSPRYKIIEKRQSVAFWCNPISGHATLYWYQQILGQGPKLLIQFQNNGVVDDSQLPKDRFSAERLKGVDSTLKIQPAKLEDSAVYLCASSTTGGAGSPLHFGNGTRLTVT.

The V call is TRBV19, the J call TRBJ1-6; 8 nucleotides agree with TRBD1. The CDR3 length is 13 residues. Germline-derived CDR1 and CDR2 are LNHDA and SQIVND (reference sequence). Unmatched junction bases numbered 7, after V lost 7 bases and J lost 11 bases. The CDR3 DNA sequence: TGTGCCAGTAAAGGACAGGGAGAGACACCCCTCCACTTT. It translates to CASKGQGETPLHF.

In its sample, this clonotype was seen a few times. The chain combines TRBV20-1 with TRBJ2-2; D unresolved. This CDR3 spans 12 amino acids. The germline V and J ends were trimmed by 4 bases and 6 bases, with 9 bases remaining between them. Per the germline V gene, CDR1 is DFQATT and CDR2 is SNEGSKA (reference sequence). The CDR3 region has the DNA TGCAGTGCTACCCAAGACGCCGGGGAGCTGTTTTTT. This sequence encodes CSATQDAGELFF.

This clonotype showed up many times. The chain uses TRBV11-2 and TRBJ1-1; 8 positions agree with TRBD1. The junction had 7 bases not matched to a gene; V was cut back by 0 bases and J by 10 bases. The CDR3 consists of 14 residues. Germline V gives CDR1 SGHAT, CDR2 FQNNGV. In DNA form, the CDR3 reads TGTGCCAGCAGCTTAGATGGCCAGGGGGCGCGAGCTTTCTTT. It is translated as CASSLDGQGARAFF.

This clonotype was observed a handful of times. This chain links TRBV2 with TRBJ1-1, with unresolved D. CDR3 length: 16 residues. CDR1 and CDR2 from the germline V gene are SNHLY and FYNNEI. V lost 9 bases to trimming and J lost 13 bases, with 33 bases between them. CDR3 residues: CASHNLPGARPMKVFF. The CDR3 nucleotides are TGTGCCAGTCACAACCTCCCGGGCGCCCGTCCCATGAAGGTTTTCTTT.

The chain couples TRBV5-6 to TRBJ1-1; no firm D call. Deletions cut 1 base from V and 4 bases from J, with 14 bases between. This CDR3 spans 15 amino acids. From germline, CDR1 is SGHDT and CDR2 YYEEEE. CDR3 DNA sequence: TGTGCCAGCAGCTTGATGGGTTCAGTGGCCACTGAAGCTTTCTTT. Its protein product is CASSLMGSVATEAFF.

This clonotype was observed a handful of times. This rearrangement joins TRBV20-1 to TRBJ2-7; TRBD1 might be the D (6 bases). V shed 3 bases and J shed 3 bases, with 15 bases lying between them. The CDR3 runs to 14 residues. Germline V CDR1 and CDR2: DFQATT, SNEGSKA (reference sequence). The CDR3 sequence: CSARIRGSGYEQYF. The CDR3 bases are TGCAGTGCTAGGATCAGGGGTAGTGGCTACGAGCAGTACTTC.

The chain recombines TRBV10-3 with TRBJ1-1; no firm D call. This CDR3 is built from 13 residues. V shed 7 bases and J shed 1 base, with 10 bases lying between them. CDR1 ENHRY and CDR2 SYGVKD come from the germline V gene. CDR3 loop: CAIKDEKNTEAFF. CDR3 in DNA: TGTGCCATCAAGGACGAGAAGAACACTGAAGCTTTCTTT.

This clonotype has at least ten counts. This sequence joins TRBV7-9 and TRBJ1-5, with TRBD1 matching over 8 bases. This CDR3 region has 14 residues. The germline V gene encodes CDR1 SEHNR and CDR2 FQNEAQ (reference sequence). After removal of 5 bases from V and 6 bases from J, the junction contained 6 bases not matched to a gene. The CDR3 region has the DNA TGTGCCAGCAGCCAGACAGGGGATCCTCAGCCCCAGCATTTT. This sequence encodes CASSQTGDPQPQHF.

The sample holds many counts of this clonotype. The gene calls are TRBV20-1 and TRBJ2-3; D is perhaps TRBD1 (6 bases). The CDR3 extends over 12 amino acids. The germline CDR1 and CDR2 sequences are DFQATT and SNEGSKA (reference sequence). CDR3 sequence (DNA): TGCAGCGGGCAAGGGGGTTCAGATACGCAGTATTTT. Encoded protein: CSGQGGSDTQYF.

The chain joins TRBV4-2 to TRBJ1-1, with no clear D. Germline loops: CDR1 LGHNA, CDR2 YNFKEQ. This CDR3 is 13 amino acids long. V was pared by 3 bases and J by 5 bases, with 10 bases between. The CDR3 loop reads CASSQSPETEAFF. The CDR3 DNA sequence: TGTGCCAGCAGCCAGAGCCCGGAAACTGAAGCTTTCTTT.

In this sample, this clonotype turned up a few times. The CDR3 is CATSKSPGGSYNEQFF. The DNA of the CDR3 is TGTGCCACCAGCAAATCGCCGGGGGGGTCCTACAATGAGCAGTTCTTC. The gene calls are TRBV15 and TRBJ2-1; 8 bases line up with TRBD2. Germline CDR1 and CDR2: LNHNV and YYDKDF (reference sequence). Trimming removed 4 bases from V and 1 base from J; junction bases left unmatched: 6. CDR3 length equals 16 residues.